The source of this T cell receptor (beta chain) is a study of blood T cell repertoires in COVID-19. Study overall: Both acute and convalescent COVID-19 samples were obtained from the United States, Italy and Spain. Nucleic acid was either cDNA or gDNA, and it came from T cells, B-cell-depleted T cells, or PBMCs.

CDR3 length equals 14 residues. Germline CDR1 reads MDHEN; CDR2 reads SYDVKM. The V gene lost 2 bases and the J gene lost 6 bases, with 13 bases spanning the gap. Per the original methods: Counts of nucleated cells, estimated from reference gene primer amplification, were obtained. Only in-frame clones appear in the TCRdb table, and some are missing; sequencing was by immunoSEQ multiplex PCR. The D gene and trimming were derived from the DNA, and the V and J assignments and clone size from that table. The table has tens of thousands of clones, 75% to 95% seen once. Sequencing input: peripheral blood. The chain carries TRBV28 and TRBJ1-2; TRBD1 might be the D (6 bases). The receptor's source is a human donor in a cohort sampled during active COVID-19. CDR3: CASSLRRTADGYTF. The CDR3 nucleotides are TGTGCCAGCAGTTTACGACGGACAGCGGATGGCTACACCTTC.